Each of the 6 T cell receptor beta chains below was sequenced from the same sample in a study of regulatory T cells in long-lasting Graves disease. Time point defined: newly diagnosed GD, antithyroid drugs for less than 3 months. Isolated PBMC RNA provided the starting material for the TCR library. Construction of TCR beta libraries relied on iRepertoire HTBI primers and on Arm-PCR targeting CDR3 regions. TCRdb redid the calling of the multiplex PCR reads with MiXCR, one entry per CDR3 protein. The sample lists 250,000 to 400,000 distinct CDR3 sequences; 15% to 20% were seen once. The input for sequencing was peripheral blood mononuclear cells (PBMCs), taken at new diagnosis, from a patient treated with antithyroid drugs. The receptors stem from a female donor with Graves disease.

This clonotype was detected ten times or more. V and J are TRBV19 and TRBJ1-2; unclear D gene. Trimming removed 1 base from V and 1 base from J, with 13 bases in between. The CDR3 is 16 residues long. Germline CDR1 and CDR2: LNHDA and SQIVND (reference sequence). The CDR3 DNA sequence: TGTGCCAGTAGTATAGGTGGCAGACCTTATAACTATGGCTACACCTTC. Translating gives CASSIGGRPYNYGYTF.

A few counts support this clonotype. The CDR3 sequence is CASSERGASQYF. The DNA for the CDR3 is TGTGCCAGCAGTGAGCGTGGGGCTTCTCAGTACTTC. The V call is TRBV6-1, the J call TRBJ2-7, with a weak D call TRBD1 (5 bases). With 3 bases removed from V and 10 bases from J, the gap between germline ends came to 13 bases. The CDR3 is made up of 12 amino acids. From germline, CDR1 is MNHNS and CDR2 SASEGT.

This clonotype was seen repeatedly, ten times or more. The chain recombines TRBV11-2 with TRBJ2-5; the D is unclear. There are 13 residues in the CDR3. CDR1 and CDR2 from the germline V gene are SGHAT and FQNNGV. Trimming cost V 5 bases and J 2 bases, with 9 bases left between them. CDR3 residues: CASSADMQETQYF. The CDR3 region has the DNA TGTGCCAGCAGCGCCGACATGCAAGAGACCCAGTACTTC. The variable domain in full, completed from reference TRBV11-2 and TRBJ2-5, reads EAGVAQSPRYKIIEKRQSVAFWCNPISGHATLYWYQQILGQGPKLLIQFQNNGVVDDSQLPKDRFSAERLKGVDSTLKIQPAKLEDSAVYLCASSADMQETQYFGPGTRLLVL.

The V call is TRBV9, the J call TRBJ1-3; possible D gene TRBD1, 5 bases. Germline V CDR1 and CDR2: SGDLS, YYNGEE. V was shortened by 0 bases and J by 0 bases, with 7 bases between the two germline ends. This CDR3 has 15 amino acids. The CDR3: CASSVVGGSGNTIYF. The CDR3 nucleotides are TGTGCCAGCAGCGTAGTCGGGGGCTCTGGAAACACCATATATTTT.

This clonotype was seen ten or more times. This sequence joins TRBV27 and TRBJ2-1, with unresolved D. CDR1 is MNHEY, CDR2 SMNVEV, per germline (reference sequence). Trimming removed 5 bases from V and 9 bases from J, with 11 bases in between. The CDR3 extends over 12 amino acids. The CDR3 here is CASSTVFGEQFF. The CDR3 DNA reads TGTGCCAGCAGTACCGTTTTCGGTGAGCAGTTCTTC.

In its sample, this clonotype was seen many times. The chain recombines TRBV12-3 or TRBV12-4 with TRBJ1-5; D possibly corresponds to TRBD1 (6 bases). The CDR3 totals 14 residues. V shed 6 bases and J shed 2 bases, with 11 bases lying between them. CDR3 region: CASSPRQGNQPQHF. The CDR3 region has the DNA TGTGCCAGCAGCCCCCGACAGGGCAATCAGCCCCAGCATTTT.